Listed here are 21 T cell receptor beta chains from one sample, sequenced in a study of control samples from healthy donors and cancer patients. Generated by immunoSEQ multiplex PCR, the TCRdb table keeps only in-frame clones and is missing some. The sample holds 70,000 to 80,000 clones, 84% seen once. The sequenced material came from blood. These receptors all stem from a middle-aged man in good health.

V is TRBV5-1 and J is TRBJ2-5, with 10 bases identical to TRBD2. With V trimmed by 3 bases and J by 1 base, 3 bases remained unmatched. The germline CDR1 and CDR2 sequences are SGHRS and YFSETQ. The CDR3 loop spans 15 amino acids. CDR3 coding DNA: TGCGCCAGCAGCTCCAGGACTAGCGGCCAAGAGACCCAGTACTTC. This sequence encodes CASSSRTSGQETQYF.

The chain is built from TRBV23-1 and TRBJ2-5; 7 bases map to TRBD1. TRBV23-1 is designated an ORF whose function remains uncertain. V trimming: 4 bases; J trimming: 2 bases; junction bases outside the gene matches: 10. The CDR3 has 16 amino acids. CDR3 sequence (DNA): TGCGCCAGCAGTCCCACACGGAACAGGGGACAAGAGACCCAGTACTTC. Translated: CASSPTRNRGQETQYF.

V gene TRBV19 combines with J gene TRBJ2-3, with TRBD1 matching 9 bases. J was trimmed by 6 bases and V by 6 bases; bases with no gene match: 7. There are 14 residues in the CDR3. Germline assignment: CDR1 LNHDA and CDR2 SQIVND (reference sequence). The CDR3 protein is CASRRDRVWDTQYF. The DNA of the CDR3 is TGTGCCAGTAGGCGGGACAGGGTTTGGGATACGCAGTATTTT.

This clone was detected once. V is TRBV4-3 and J is TRBJ2-7, with D perhaps TRBD2 (6 bases). Trimming cost V 1 base and J 0 bases, with 10 bases left between them. This CDR3 has 15 residues. The germline gives CDR1 LGHNA, CDR2 YSLEER. The CDR3 nucleotides are TGCGCCAGCAGCCAAGCACGGGACTTCTCCTACGAGCAGTACTTC. Translating it yields CASSQARDFSYEQYF.

Worth noting for this clone: At one boundary the junction diverges from the germline segment, which might be a read error. The J gene is TRBJ2-1, the V gene TRBV24-1; 8 nucleotides align to TRBD2. CDR3 length equals 15 residues. CDR1 is KGHDR, CDR2 SFDVKD, per germline. The CDR3 is CATSASGPAYNEQFF. CDR3 coding DNA: TGTGCCACCAGTGCTAGCGGGCCCGCCTATAATGAGCAGTTCTTC.

The CDR3 region has the DNA TGTGCCTGGACCAAGGGGGCAGGGGGCCAAGAGACCCAGTACTTC. Translated, it gives CAWTKGAGGQETQYF. V gene TRBV30 combines with J gene TRBJ2-5; 7 bases are a match to TRBD1. J gave up 1 base and V 4 bases, and 9 bases lay outside the gene matches. There are 15 residues in the CDR3. Germline V gene sequence: CDR1 GTSNPN, CDR2 SVGIG (reference sequence). The complete variable domain, with remaining parts taken from reference TRBV30 and TRBJ2-5, reads SQTIHQWPATLVQPVGSPLSLECTVEGTSNPNLYWYRQAAGRGLQLLFYSVGIGQISSEVPQNLSASRPQDRQFILSSKKLLLSDSGFYLCAWTKGAGGQETQYFGPGTRLLVL.

The V call is TRBV20-1, the J call TRBJ2-3; D is ambiguous. The CDR3 is 17 amino acids. CDR1 DFQATT and CDR2 SNEGSKA come from the germline V gene (reference sequence). V was pared by 3 bases and J by 2 bases, with 21 bases between. This CDR3 is CSASRSQSSRLTDTQYF. As DNA, the CDR3 is TGCAGTGCTAGTCGCAGTCAGTCCAGCCGCCTCACAGATACGCAGTATTTT.

The chain recombines TRBV4-1 with TRBJ2-7; no reliable D call. Germline V gene lookup returns CDR1 MGHRA and CDR2 YSYEKL. Trimming removed 5 bases at V and 0 bases at J, with 14 bases between. The CDR3 sequence is 15 residues long. The CDR3 sequence is CASSATFDHSYEQYF. CDR3 nucleotide sequence: TGCGCCAGCAGCGCTACTTTCGACCACTCCTACGAGCAGTACTTC.

This chain joins TRBV11-3 and TRBJ2-1; tentatively, D is TRBD2 (6 bases). CDR1 is SGHNT, CDR2 YENEEA, per germline. This CDR3 has 12 amino acids. V lost 5 bases, J lost 10 bases, and 12 bases lay in between. The CDR3: CASSTLSGEQFF. The CDR3 nucleotides read TGTGCCAGCAGCACCCTAAGCGGGGAGCAGTTCTTC.

The chain has TRBV7-2 and TRBJ2-7; 9 bases line up with TRBD2. The V gene's germline CDR1 is SGHTA and CDR2 FQGNSA. This CDR3 contains 15 residues. J gave up 2 bases and V 3 bases, and 5 bases lay outside the gene matches. In nucleotides, the CDR3 is TGTGCCAGCAGCTTCAAGACTAGCGGTCCCTACGAGCAGTACTTC. This translates into CASSFKTSGPYEQYF.

The rearrangement joins TRBV4-2 to TRBJ1-5; the D gene is possibly TRBD1 (5 bases). Germline V gives CDR1 LGHNA, CDR2 YNFKEQ. Trimming pared 3 bases from V and 6 bases from J, leaving 15 bases between. The CDR3 has 15 amino acids. The CDR3 reads CASSQDPERGQPQHF. The CDR3 bases are TGTGCCAGCAGCCAGGACCCCGAAAGGGGTCAGCCCCAGCATTTT.

The chain has TRBV5-1 and TRBJ2-1, with 14 nucleotides matching TRBD2. The germline V gene encodes CDR1 SGHRS and CDR2 YFSETQ. Trimming removed 3 bases from V and 9 bases from J; junction bases left unmatched: 8. This CDR3 comprises 16 residues. In DNA, the CDR3 is TGCGCCAGCAGCTCGGGACTAGCGGGAGCAGGTGGTGAGCAGTTCTTC. This encodes CASSSGLAGAGGEQFF.

The rearrangement joins TRBV7-2 to TRBJ1-2; 7 bases fit TRBD1. Germline V gives CDR1 SGHTA, CDR2 FQGNSA. This CDR3 contains 13 residues. The V gene end was trimmed by 3 bases and the J gene end by 3 bases; junction bases not matched to a gene: 1. The CDR3 here is CASSFTGDYGYTF. The CDR3 DNA reads TGTGCCAGCAGCTTTACAGGGGACTATGGCTACACCTTC.

The chain recombines TRBV5-1 with TRBJ2-3, with 9 bases fitting TRBD2. With 0 bases clipped from V and 2 bases from J, the junction kept 7 bases outside the gene matches. The CDR3 has 17 residues. Germline V CDR1 and CDR2: SGHRS, YFSETQ. CDR3 sequence (DNA): TGCGCCAGCAGCTTGGCCGGGGCGGGAGGGTCCACAGATACGCAGTATTTT. Its protein is CASSLAGAGGSTDTQYF.

This rearrangement joins TRBV11-2 to TRBJ2-5, with 14 bases aligning to TRBD2. With 3 bases clipped from V and 5 bases from J, the junction kept 11 bases outside the gene matches. Per the germline V gene, CDR1 is SGHAT and CDR2 is FQNNGV. The CDR3 contains 18 residues. The CDR3 reads CASSLGRGTSGSRETQYF. The CDR3 DNA is TGTGCCAGCAGCTTGGGACGAGGGACTAGCGGGAGTCGTGAGACCCAGTACTTC.

This clone has just a few counts. The genes are TRBV19 and TRBJ2-1; D not certain. The germline gives CDR1 LNHDA, CDR2 SQIVND (reference sequence). The CDR3 length is 15 residues. Trimming left V 6 bases short and J 5 bases short, with 17 bases between. DNA for the CDR3: TGTGCCAGTAGGGGCTCGGCGGTTGGGCACAATGAGCAGTTCTTC. Its translation is CASRGSAVGHNEQFF.

The V call is TRBV7-9, the J call TRBJ1-6; 9 bases are a match to TRBD1. This CDR3 comprises 13 residues. J gave up 10 bases and V 4 bases, and 2 bases lay outside the gene matches. Germline values: CDR1 SEHNR, CDR2 FQNEAQ (reference sequence). CDR3 nucleotide sequence: TGTGCCAGCAGCTCGGACAGGGGCTCACCCCTCCACTTT. Translated, it gives CASSSDRGSPLHF.

The chain has TRBV24-1 and TRBJ1-2; 10 nucleotides line up with TRBD1. The V gene end was trimmed by 3 bases and the J gene end by 8 bases; junction bases not matched to a gene: 8. This CDR3 spans 15 amino acids. CDR1 and CDR2 (germline): KGHDR, SFDVKD. Written as DNA, the CDR3 is TGTGCCACCAGTGATCCCAGGACAGGGGGTAAGGGCTACACCTTC. This codes for CATSDPRTGGKGYTF.

This clone occurred a few times. The chain links TRBV4-1 to TRBJ2-7; 14 bases align to TRBD2. CDR1 and CDR2 from the germline V gene are MGHRA and YSYEKL. The CDR3 totals 17 residues. V gave up 1 base and J gave up 4 bases; unmatched junction bases: 6. CDR3 DNA: TGCGCCAGCAGCCAAGTTCTCCGACTAGCGGGAGGGTACGAGCAGTACTTC. Translating it yields CASSQVLRLAGGYEQYF.

The rearrangement joins TRBV7-8 to TRBJ2-3; unclear D gene. V shed 5 bases and J shed 9 bases, with 15 bases lying between them. The length of the CDR3 is 13 residues. Germline V gene lookup returns CDR1 SGHVS and CDR2 FQNEAQ. The CDR3 here is CASSLQPQATQYF. As DNA, the CDR3 is TGTGCCAGCAGCCTACAGCCCCAGGCGACGCAGTATTTT. Drawing the rest from reference TRBV7-8 and TRBJ2-3, the complete variable domain is GAGVSQSPRYKVAKRGQDVALRCDPISGHVSLFWYQQALGQGPEFLTYFQNEAQLDKSGLPSDRFFAERPEGSVSTLKIQRTQQEDSAVYLCASSLQPQATQYFGPGTRLTVL.

This clone has just one count. The chain employs TRBV5-1 and TRBJ2-4; D perhaps matches TRBD2 (5 bases). Germline V gene sequence: CDR1 SGHRS, CDR2 YFSETQ. Trimming stripped 0 bases from V and 0 bases from J, with 10 bases between. The CDR3 totals 16 residues. CDR3 DNA: TGCGCCAGCAGCTTGGAAGCGGCCGTAGCCAAAAACATTCAGTACTTC. Protein product: CASSLEAAVAKNIQYF.